Many counts were recorded for the clone carrying this TCR beta chain. Its specificity is not known. From germline, CDR1 is SGDLS and CDR2 YYNGEE. With 3 bases removed from V and 7 bases from J, the gap between germline ends came to 13 bases. The CDR3 extends over 13 amino acids. Arm-PCR of CDR3 regions and iRepertoire HTBI primers were used to build TCR beta libraries. A single record per CDR3 protein comes from TCRdb applying MiXCR to the multiplex PCR reads. The sample has about half a million distinct CDR3 sequences; 12% are singletons. The record originates from a study of regulatory T cells in long-lasting Graves disease. Turning to the study itself: Antithyroid drugs had been given to newly diagnosed Graves' patients for under 3 months.

Study observations and caveats: Persistent disease showed a preference for TRBV28, TRBJ1-2 and TRBJ2-5.

Regarding time point: newly diagnosed GD, antithyroid drugs for less than 3 months. Generation of the TCR library employed RNA extracted from PBMCs. The sample also formed part of further work on T cells in Graves' hyperthyroidism and ophthalmopathy. That paper notes: In the first-round RT-PCR of the TCR CDR3, the HTBI primer set was used. Ophthalmopathy, which appeared later, was predicted by the model a median 6.5 months before onset.

This TCR came from a woman aged 30 to 39 with Graves disease. The sample in question was peripheral blood mononuclear cells (PBMCs), obtained at new diagnosis, from a patient treated with antithyroid drugs. The chain links TRBV9 to TRBJ1-1, with D tentatively TRBD1 (6 bases). The CDR3 bases are TGTGCCAGCAGCGCGACGCAGGGGATTGAAGCTTTCTTT. Translated, it gives CASSATQGIEAFF.